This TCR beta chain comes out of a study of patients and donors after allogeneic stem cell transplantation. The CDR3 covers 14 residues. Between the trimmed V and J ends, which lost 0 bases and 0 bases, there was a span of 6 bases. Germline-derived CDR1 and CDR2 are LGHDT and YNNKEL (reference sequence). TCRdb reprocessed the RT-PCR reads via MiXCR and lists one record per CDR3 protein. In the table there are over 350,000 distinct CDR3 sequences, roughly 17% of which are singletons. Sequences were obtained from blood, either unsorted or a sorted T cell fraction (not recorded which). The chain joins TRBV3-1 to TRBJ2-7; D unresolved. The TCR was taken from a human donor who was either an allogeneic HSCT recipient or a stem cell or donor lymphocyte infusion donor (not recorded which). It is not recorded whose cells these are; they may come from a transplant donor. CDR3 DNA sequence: TGTGCCAGCAGCCAAGAGTCCTTCTCCTACGAGCAGTACTTC. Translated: CASSQESFSYEQYF.